Included here is one T cell receptor (beta chain) sequence, with context. A much bigger clone sits one base away, suggesting this may be a read error. The sample belongs to a study of tumor-infiltrating lymphocytes in primary liver carcinoma. The CDR3 is made up of 13 amino acids. Germline assignment: CDR1 MNHEY and CDR2 SVGAGI. Researchers drew blood RNA from unsorted whole blood and extracted germline DNA as well. Starting from 500 ng of total RNA, TCR beta cDNA was produced with a primer in the constant region. Slightly modified ARM-PCR served as the procedure for the TCR beta libraries. These libraries came from three rounds of nested multiplex PCR. The first two PCR rounds used TRBV1-TRBV30 forward primers with a C-beta reverse primer, about 10 cycles each. TCRdb reanalysed the multiplex PCR reads using MiXCR and keeps one entry per CDR3 protein. Found here are about 180,000 distinct CDR3 sequences, over 45% of them singletons; the top ten hold about 72%.

This rearrangement joins TRBV6-5 to TRBJ1-1; D is unclear. This clonotype originated in a man in his forties with primary liver carcinoma and hepatitis B virus infection. The sample comprised peripheral blood. CDR3 in DNA: TGTGCCAGCAGTTACAAGTCCGACACTGAAGTTTTCTTT. It specifies CASSYKSDTEVFF.